These 10 T cell receptor beta chains share one sample of origin, sequenced in a study of shared clonotypes between healthy human individuals. Sequencing was performed with immunoSEQ multiplex PCR; in TCRdb, only in-frame clones are kept and a portion is missing. This table has hundreds of thousands of clones, approximately 73% appearing once. Sequenced material: memory CD4+ T cells sorted from blood. Documented subset: CD45RA-negative fraction. The source of these receptors is a woman in her 30s in good health.

The chain uses TRBV28 and TRBJ2-7; 7 positions match TRBD1. V dropped 5 bases and J dropped 7; count of bases not matched to a gene: 5. Germline lookup yields CDR1 MDHEN and CDR2 SYDVKM. This CDR3 spans 12 amino acids. CDR3 nucleotides: TGTGCCAGCAGTCAACAGGGGCTGGAGCAGTACTTC. This encodes CASSQQGLEQYF.

The table lists this clone with many counts. This chain uses TRBV10-2 with TRBJ1-5, with a tentative D call TRBD1 (6 bases). Germline CDR1 is WSHSY and CDR2 is SAAADI. Trimming took 8 bases from V and 5 from J, leaving 13 bases between them. The CDR3 totals 13 residues. CDR3 residues: CASGTGLDQPQHF. CDR3 bases: TGCGCCAGCGGCACAGGGTTAGATCAGCCCCAGCATTTT.

V usage is TRBV5-6 and J usage is TRBJ2-7; the match to TRBD1 covers 7 bases. Germline V gene lookup returns CDR1 SGHDT and CDR2 YYEEEE. The CDR3 extends over 14 amino acids. The ends lost 3 bases at V and 2 bases at J; junction bases unmatched: 5. Here the CDR3 reads CASSSLGQTYEQYF. In DNA, the CDR3 is TGTGCCAGCAGCTCACTGGGACAGACCTACGAGCAGTACTTC.

The chain links TRBV28 to TRBJ1-2; D gene ambiguous. This CDR3 comprises 13 residues. Trimming removed 8 bases from V and 3 bases from J, with 13 bases in between. CDR1 is MDHEN and CDR2 is SYDVKM in the germline V gene. The CDR3 here is CASARYQYYGYTF. The CDR3 nucleotides read TGTGCCAGCGCGAGGTACCAGTACTATGGCTACACCTTC.

The genes are TRBV19 and TRBJ2-7; 7 nucleotides align to TRBD1. V dropped 5 bases and J dropped 4; count of bases not matched to a gene: 11. Germline assignment: CDR1 LNHDA and CDR2 SQIVND (reference sequence). This CDR3 spans 15 amino acids. This chain's CDR3 is CASSAPGQSIYEQYF. The CDR3 coding sequence is TGTGCCAGTAGTGCCCCGGGACAGTCTATTTACGAGCAGTACTTC.

This clone appeared a few times. This sample also contains other DNA sequences that code for the same CDR3. Here the CDR3 reads CASSPPGQGTGANVLTF. The CDR3 region has the DNA TGTGCCAGCTCACCACCGGGACAGGGGACTGGGGCCAACGTCCTGACTTTC. The rearrangement joins TRBV18 to TRBJ2-6; the match to TRBD1 covers 10 bases. With 0 bases clipped from V and 2 bases from J, the junction kept 1 base outside the gene matches. This CDR3 comprises 17 residues. In germline, CDR1 is KGHSH, CDR2 LQKENI.

This chain links TRBV10-2 with TRBJ2-1; the match to TRBD2 covers 7 bases. Per germline, CDR1 WSHSY and CDR2 SAAADI. This CDR3 comprises 15 residues. The V gene end was trimmed by 2 bases and the J gene end by 6 bases; junction bases not matched to a gene: 7. The CDR3 is CASSERDYGGNEQFF. CDR3 nucleotide sequence: TGCGCCAGCAGTGAGAGGGACTATGGGGGCAATGAGCAGTTCTTC.

V is TRBV5-8 and J is TRBJ2-7; D is tentatively TRBD1 or TRBD2 (7 bases each). This CDR3 is 12 amino acids long. CDR1 and CDR2 (germline): SGHTS, YDEGEE. CDR3 DNA: TGTGCAGCCAGGGGGGGGCACTACGAGCAGTACTTC. Translation gives CAARGGHYEQYF.

This chain uses TRBV25-1 with TRBJ2-1; D is uncertain. In germline, CDR1 is MGHDK, CDR2 SYGVNS. Trimming cost V 6 bases and J 7 bases, with 7 bases left between them. There are 11 residues in the CDR3. CDR3 nucleotides: TGTGCCAGCAGCCAAGGTAATGAGCAGTTCTTC. Translation gives CASSQGNEQFF.

The chain employs TRBV7-9 and TRBJ1-4; D is undetermined. V shed 3 bases and J shed 5 bases, with 7 bases lying between them. Germline loops: CDR1 SEHNR, CDR2 FQNEAQ (reference sequence). There are 13 residues in the CDR3. The CDR3 sequence: CASSLTQNEKLFF. The CDR3, as DNA: TGTGCCAGCAGCTTGACCCAGAATGAAAAACTGTTTTTT.